What follows are 14 T cell receptor beta chains derived from one specimen sequenced in a study of T cell responses to AZD1222 COVID-19 vaccine. Libraries were prepared by immunoSEQ multiplex PCR; TCRdb keeps only in-frame clonotypes and omits some of them. The sample gives about 110,000 clones, over 85% of which show up once; approximately 2.7% is in the top ten. The input for sequencing was peripheral blood, taken 28 days after the second AZD1222 dose. These receptors came from an adult who received the AZD1222 COVID-19 vaccine.

The chain has TRBV28 and TRBJ2-2, with a weak D call TRBD1 (6 bases). The CDR3 has 16 amino acids. In germline, CDR1 is MDHEN, CDR2 SYDVKM. V was clipped by 7 bases and J by 3 bases, with 18 bases between them. The CDR3 DNA sequence: TGTGCCAGCACCTCCGGACAGCTATTACACACCGGGGAGCTGTTTTTT. Encoded protein: CASTSGQLLHTGELFF. The full variable domain, its missing parts supplied by reference TRBV28 and TRBJ2-2, is DVKVTQSSRYLVKRTGEKVFLECVQDMDHENMFWYRQDPGLGLRLIYFSYDVKMKEKGDIPEGYSVSREKKERFSLILESASTNQTSMYLCASTSGQLLHTGELFFGEGSRLTVL.

The V call is TRBV7-3, the J call TRBJ2-2, with D tentatively TRBD1 (6 bases). This CDR3 contains 15 residues. V gave up 5 bases and J gave up 0 bases, with 10 bases separating them. CDR1 is SGHTA and CDR2 is FQGTGA in the germline V gene. CDR3 coding DNA: TGTGCCAGCAGCATGGGACATCCGAACACCGGGGAGCTGTTTTTT. Translated: CASSMGHPNTGELFF.

The chain employs TRBV21-1 and TRBJ2-7; the table's D call, TRBD1, was not checked against the DNA. TRBV21-1 has pseudogene status. This CDR3 region has 12 residues. The CDR3: CASVSRTYEQYF. The CDR3, as DNA: TGTGCCAGCGTGTCCAGAACCTACGAGCAGTACTTC.

This rearrangement joins TRBV7-9 to TRBJ2-7; possibly TRBD1 for D (6 bases). Trimming shortened V by 4 bases and J by 4 bases, and 11 bases separated the two germline ends. Germline assignment: CDR1 SEHNR and CDR2 FQNEAQ (reference sequence). There are 13 residues in the CDR3. CDR3 region: CASSSQGRYEQYF. The CDR3 DNA sequence: TGTGCCAGCAGCTCACAGGGAAGGTACGAGCAGTACTTC.

The chain links TRBV19 to TRBJ1-4; D is uncertain. Germline CDR1 is LNHDA and CDR2 is SQIVND (reference sequence). The CDR3 contains 15 residues. V gave up 0 bases and J gave up 7 bases, with 12 bases separating them. The CDR3 nucleotides are TGTGCCAGTAGTATAGATCCAACAGACCGTGAAAAACTGTTTTTT. Amino acid sequence: CASSIDPTDREKLFF.

V and J are TRBV4-3 and TRBJ2-1, with 9 bases lining up with TRBD1. Trimming took 2 bases from V and 7 from J; bases not matched to a gene: 12. Germline V gene sequence: CDR1 LGHNA, CDR2 YSLEER. This CDR3 has 17 amino acids. CDR3 nucleotide sequence: TGCGCCAGCAGCCAAATCCACGGGACAGGGCAGGGGAATGAGCAGTTCTTC. This gives the protein CASSQIHGTGQGNEQFF.

V gene TRBV5-1 combines with J gene TRBJ2-3, with 9 bases lining up with TRBD2. The CDR3 is 15 residues long. The trim removed 4 bases at V and 1 base at J, leaving 4 bases unmatched. Germline-derived CDR1 and CDR2 are SGHRS and YFSETQ. The CDR3 protein is CASSQERGGTDTQYF. The CDR3 DNA reads TGCGCCAGCAGCCAAGAGCGGGGGGGCACAGATACGCAGTATTTT.

This clone showed up just a few times. The V and J genes are TRBV5-4 and TRBJ1-1, with a weak D call TRBD1 (6 bases). The CDR3 runs 15 residues. Germline lookup yields CDR1 SGHNT and CDR2 YYREEE (reference sequence). The germline V and J ends were trimmed by 2 bases and 4 bases, with 15 bases remaining between them. Here the CDR3 reads CASSFNWGRSTEAFF. For the CDR3, the DNA is TGTGCCAGCAGCTTTAATTGGGGGCGAAGCACTGAAGCTTTCTTT. Full variable domain (rest looked up from reference TRBV5-4 and TRBJ1-1): ETGVTQSPTHLIKTRGQQVTLRCSSQSGHNTVSWYQQALGQGPQFIFQYYREEENGRGNFPPRFSGLQFPNYSSELNVNALELDDSALYLCASSFNWGRSTEAFFGQGTRLTVV.

The gene calls are TRBV3-1 (or the pseudogene TRBV3-2) and TRBJ2-7; TRBD2 aligns across 11 bases. V shed 0 bases, J shed 4 bases, and the junction held 8 bases outside the gene matches. This CDR3 has 17 amino acids. Germline V gives CDR1 LGHDT, CDR2 YNNKEL (reference sequence). The CDR3 spells CASSQEGGLAEGYEQYF. The CDR3 bases are TGTGCCAGCAGCCAAGAGGGGGGACTAGCGGAAGGTTACGAGCAGTACTTC.

The J gene is TRBJ2-7, the V gene TRBV10-2, with no clear D. Germline V gives CDR1 WSHSY, CDR2 SAAADI. Trimming removed 6 bases at V and 3 bases at J, with 3 bases between. CDR3 size: 10 residues. This CDR3 reads CASRRYEQYF. The CDR3 bases are TGCGCCAGCAGGCGCTACGAGCAGTACTTC.

The V and J genes are TRBV25-1 and TRBJ2-5, with 8 bases aligning to TRBD1. Germline CDR1 reads MGHDK; CDR2 reads SYGVNS. The V and J ends lost 7 bases and 5 bases, in that order; junction bases with no gene match: 9. The CDR3 length is 14 residues. Written as DNA, the CDR3 is TGTGCCAGCAATCAGGCAGGGGGCGTTGAGACCCAGTACTTC. Protein: CASNQAGGVETQYF.

V gene TRBV7-9 combines with J gene TRBJ1-4; D gene unclear. Trimming removed 5 bases at V and 4 bases at J, with 17 bases between. The CDR3 consists of 16 residues. CDR1 is SEHNR, CDR2 FQNEAQ, per germline (reference sequence). The DNA of the CDR3 is TGTGCCAGCAGCCACATCCTCGGGGATATTAATGAAAAACTGTTTTTT. This sequence encodes CASSHILGDINEKLFF.

J is TRBJ1-1 and V is TRBV3-1 (or the pseudogene TRBV3-2); D remains ambiguous. Trimming stripped 4 bases from V and 2 bases from J, with 14 bases between. The CDR3 contains 15 residues. Per the germline V gene, CDR1 is LGHDT and CDR2 is YNNKEL (reference sequence). This CDR3 is CASSLSTRINTEAFF. CDR3 sequence (DNA): TGTGCCAGCAGCCTCTCGACCAGGATAAACACTGAAGCTTTCTTT.

The CDR3 DNA sequence: TGTGCCAGTAGCGTTTACCCGGGACAGGGTCACACCGGGGAGCTGTTTTTT. Its protein product is CASSVYPGQGHTGELFF. This rearrangement joins TRBV19 to TRBJ2-2; 9 bases line up with TRBD1. The CDR3 is 17 residues long. V gave up 6 bases and J gave up 3 bases; unmatched junction bases: 11. Germline CDR1 is LNHDA and CDR2 is SQIVND (reference sequence).